The next 5 T cell receptor beta chains were all read from a single sample in a study of cytotoxic CD8 clonotypes in ibrutinib-treated CLL. TCRdb keeps only in-frame clones here, not all; method: immunoSEQ multiplex PCR. There are almost 250,000 clones in the sample; around 70% occur only once, and approximately 15% lies in the top ten. Here the sequenced sample was PBMCs, taken after 24 months of ibrutinib treatment. The receptors come from a human donor with chronic lymphocytic leukemia.

The chain uses TRBV28 and TRBJ2-5; perhaps TRBD1 as D (6 bases). CDR1 and CDR2 (germline): MDHEN, SYDVKM. The ends were cut back, 6 bases at V and 2 bases at J, with 16 bases in the middle. The CDR3 sequence is 15 residues long. CDR3 nucleotides: TGTGCCAGCAGCCTACCCGACAGGACTCAAGAGACCCAGTACTTC. This codes for CASSLPDRTQETQYF.

This chain joins TRBV6-6 and TRBJ2-7; 13 nucleotides align to TRBD2. The CDR3 is made up of 14 amino acids. In germline, CDR1 is MNHNY, CDR2 SVGAGI (reference sequence). The V gene end was trimmed by 7 bases and the J gene end by 3 bases; junction bases not matched to a gene: 3. CDR3 loop: CASKGLAGVYEQYF. The CDR3 nucleotides read TGTGCCAGCAAAGGACTAGCGGGAGTCTACGAGCAGTACTTC.

This sequence joins TRBV6-1 and TRBJ2-5; D gene unclear. V was cut by 4 bases and J by 0 bases, with 3 bases left in between. The CDR3 sequence is 12 residues long. From germline, CDR1 is MNHNS and CDR2 SASEGT. This CDR3 reads CASSVYQETQYF. In nucleotides, the CDR3 is TGTGCCAGCAGTGTTTACCAAGAGACCCAGTACTTC.

J is TRBJ2-4 and V is TRBV10-3, with TRBD1 matching over 10 bases. The length of the CDR3 is 19 residues. After removal of 2 bases from V and 0 bases from J, the junction contained 10 bases not matched to a gene. Germline CDR1 and CDR2: ENHRY and SYGVKD. The CDR3 nucleotides are TGTGCCATCAGTGAGCCTTGGACAGGGGGGTCCATAGCCAAAAACATTCAGTACTTC. Protein: CAISEPWTGGSIAKNIQYF.

This clone was picked up a small number of times. The chain has TRBV18 and TRBJ1-5; TRBD1 matches 8 bases. The CDR3 spans 13 residues. The J segment lost 6 bases and the V segment lost 8 bases, leaving 6 bases of the junction unmatched. From germline, CDR1 is KGHSH and CDR2 LQKENI. In DNA form, the CDR3 reads TGTGCCAGCACCGGACAGGGCGGTCAGCCCCAGCATTTT. Translating gives CASTGQGGQPQHF.